Below, 24 T cell receptor beta chains from the same sample are listed, as sequenced in a study of cytomegalovirus exposure and HLA in healthy donors. 60 Vbeta and 13 Jbeta primers were used in PCR. The table came from immunoSEQ multiplex PCR; TCRdb's copy has only in-frame clones and leaves some out. The sample shows roughly 130,000 clones, around three quarters of them seen only once. The sequencing input was PBMCs. The source of these receptors is a man aged 35-49 years in good health and CMV-seronegative.

The chain joins TRBV5-6 to TRBJ2-5, with 8 bases fitting TRBD1. In germline, CDR1 is SGHDT, CDR2 YYEEEE. CDR3 size: 16 residues. J lost 5 bases, V lost 0 bases, and 9 bases had no gene match. The CDR3: CASSLVWDRQLETQYF. In DNA, the CDR3 is TGTGCCAGCAGCTTGGTATGGGACAGGCAGTTGGAGACCCAGTACTTC.

The rearrangement joins TRBV29-1 to TRBJ2-1, with 11 nucleotides matching TRBD2. V was clipped by 6 bases and J by 4 bases; unmatched bases: 5. The length of the CDR3 is 14 residues. CDR1 and CDR2 (germline): SQVTM, ANQGSEA. The CDR3 DNA reads as TGCAGCGTCCGACTAGCGGGACCTTACAATGAGCAGTTCTTC. It encodes CSVRLAGPYNEQFF.

V gene TRBV2 combines with J gene TRBJ1-5, with TRBD1 as a possible D gene (5 bases). Germline CDR1 SNHLY, CDR2 FYNNEI. The CDR3 runs 15 residues. The V end was cut by 10 bases, the J end by 4 bases, with 20 bases between. The CDR3 DNA reads as TGTGCCACCAGGCAAGGGGCAGGTCGTAATCAGCCCCAGCATTTT. Amino acids: CATRQGAGRNQPQHF.

This clone showed up just a few times. This CDR3 is also generated by other DNA sequences in the sample. The genes are TRBV15 and TRBJ1-2, with D tentatively TRBD1 (6 bases). With 3 bases removed from V and 7 bases from J, the gap between germline ends came to 18 bases. This CDR3 region has 15 residues. Germline V gene lookup returns CDR1 LNHNV and CDR2 YYDKDF (reference sequence). The CDR3 DNA follows: TGTGCCACCAGCAGCAACAGGGTTGGGGTGTCTGGCTACACCTTC. Amino acids: CATSSNRVGVSGYTF.

The rearrangement links TRBV6-1 to TRBJ2-7; 10 nucleotides match TRBD2. The V and J ends lost 0 bases and 7 bases, in that order; junction bases with no gene match: 6. CDR3 length: 15 amino acids. Germline CDR1 is MNHNS and CDR2 is SASEGT. CDR3 protein: CASSEATSGVGEQYF. The CDR3 bases are TGTGCCAGCAGTGAAGCCACTAGCGGGGTGGGAGAGCAGTACTTC.

The V and J genes are TRBV9 and TRBJ2-2; weak D call: TRBD2 (5 bases). The CDR3 loop spans 16 amino acids. Germline V lookup: CDR1 SGDLS, CDR2 YYNGEE. The V gene lost 4 bases and the J gene lost 5 bases, with 18 bases spanning the gap. The CDR3 DNA reads TGTGCCAGCAGCCGGCCGCGAGGGTTCGGTACCGGGGAGCTGTTTTTT. Protein product: CASSRPRGFGTGELFF. Variable domain in full (rest from reference TRBV9 and TRBJ2-2): DSGVTQTPKHLITATGQRVTLRCSPRSGDLSVYWYQQSLDQGLQFLIQYYNGEERAKGNILERFSAQQFPDLHSELNLSSLELGDSALYFCASSRPRGFGTGELFFGEGSRLTVL.

The chain has TRBV5-1 and TRBJ2-5, with a possible D match to TRBD1 (7 bases). Germline V gene lookup returns CDR1 SGHRS and CDR2 YFSETQ. The CDR3 is made up of 15 amino acids. Trimming pared 0 bases from V and 5 bases from J, leaving 14 bases between. DNA of the CDR3: TGCGCCAGCAGCTTGGGGCCAGCAGGGGGGGAGACCCAGTACTTC. Protein: CASSLGPAGGETQYF.

The chain links TRBV4-2 to TRBJ2-7, with 15 bases aligning to TRBD2. V shed 4 bases, J shed 4 bases, and the junction held 8 bases outside the gene matches. CDR1 and CDR2 from the germline V gene are LGHNA and YNFKEQ. The CDR3 contains 17 residues. In nucleotides, the CDR3 is TGTGCCAGCAGCCCCTCCGGGACTAGCGGGAGGTTTTACGAGCAGTACTTC. It specifies CASSPSGTSGRFYEQYF.

J is TRBJ1-1 and V is TRBV4-2; 8 positions match TRBD1. The CDR3 is 16 amino acids. Germline V gives CDR1 LGHNA, CDR2 YNFKEQ. The V gene end was trimmed by 3 bases and the J gene end by 6 bases; junction bases not matched to a gene: 12. DNA of the CDR3: TGTGCCAGCAGCCATCCACCCGGGACAGGAGCCTCTGAAGCTTTCTTT. Its translation: CASSHPPGTGASEAFF.

This clone was observed a handful of times. V gene TRBV2 combines with J gene TRBJ1-1; 7 bases line up with TRBD1. V shed 6 bases, J shed 8 bases, and the junction held 12 bases outside the gene matches. The CDR3 loop spans 14 amino acids. Germline lookup yields CDR1 SNHLY and CDR2 FYNNEI. In nucleotides, the CDR3 is TGTGCCAGCAGCGCCCTTGGGACAGCTGTAGAAGCTTTCTTT. Protein: CASSALGTAVEAFF.

The chain links TRBV7-9 to TRBJ1-3; TRBD1 might be the D (5 bases). The germline V gene has CDR1 SEHNR and CDR2 FQNEAQ (reference sequence). The length of the CDR3 is 15 residues. V dropped 5 bases and J dropped 0 bases, with 11 bases sitting between them. CDR3 sequence reads: CASSPGGSSGNTIYF. DNA for the CDR3: TGTGCCAGCAGCCCCGGGGGGAGCTCTGGAAACACCATATATTTT.

The V call is TRBV18, the J call TRBJ1-4; 7 bases align to TRBD1. The CDR3 loop spans 14 amino acids. With 2 bases clipped from V and 7 bases from J, the junction kept 4 bases outside the gene matches. The germline V gene encodes CDR1 KGHSH and CDR2 LQKENI. The CDR3 DNA is TGTGCCAGCTCACCAAGTAGGGGGCGTGAAAAACTGTTTTTT. It codes for CASSPSRGREKLFF.

The chain carries TRBV28 and TRBJ1-1; D gene unclear. Germline V gene data show CDR1 as MDHEN and CDR2 as SYDVKM. The V end lost 3 bases, the J end lost 3 bases, and 11 bases lay between the germline ends. The CDR3 is 14 residues long. The CDR3 DNA reads TGTGCCAGCAGTTTTGAGGGTCTACACACTGAAGCTTTCTTT. Translation: CASSFEGLHTEAFF.

This chain uses TRBV28 with TRBJ1-4; D is uncertain. Germline V gives CDR1 MDHEN, CDR2 SYDVKM. The V end lost 7 bases, the J end lost 7 bases, and 10 bases lay between the germline ends. The CDR3 is made up of 12 amino acids. The CDR3 bases are TGTGCCAGCAACATGAGGGCTGAAAAACTGTTTTTT. It is translated as CASNMRAEKLFF.

This clone was counted between two and nine times. Here the CDR3 reads CASSLSGDTEAFF. CDR3 DNA sequence: TGTGCCAGCAGCTTATCGGGGGACACTGAAGCTTTCTTT. The chain uses TRBV7-9 and TRBJ1-1; D possibly corresponds to TRBD1 (5 bases). The length of the CDR3 is 13 residues. The V and J ends lost 2 bases and 3 bases respectively, with 7 bases between them. Germline CDR1 and CDR2: SEHNR and FQNEAQ (reference sequence).

This clone was recorded once. This chain links TRBV2 with TRBJ1-5, with 7 nucleotides matching TRBD1. This CDR3 has 15 residues. Germline V CDR1 and CDR2: SNHLY, FYNNEI. The J segment lost 1 base and the V segment lost 1 base, leaving 1 base of the junction unmatched. The CDR3 nucleotides read TGTGCCAGCAGTGAAGGACAGGGCAGCAATCAGCCCCAGCATTTT. Encoded protein: CASSEGQGSNQPQHF.

This chain connects TRBV18 to TRBJ1-1; D possibly corresponds to TRBD1 (5 bases). V was shortened by 2 bases and J by 11 bases, with 15 bases between the two germline ends. This CDR3 contains 13 residues. Germline V CDR1 and CDR2: KGHSH, LQKENI. CDR3 protein: CASSPSTESVAFF. The CDR3 DNA sequence: TGTGCCAGCTCACCATCGACAGAATCAGTCGCTTTCTTT. Full variable domain (outside the CDR3, taken from reference TRBV18 and TRBJ1-1): NAGVMQNPRHLVRRRGQEARLRCSPMKGHSHVYWYRQLPEEGLKFMVYLQKENIIDESGMPKERFSAEFPKEGPSILRIQQVVRGDSAAYFCASSPSTESVAFFGQGTRLTVV.

This chain connects TRBV14 to TRBJ1-1; D call uncertain. CDR3 length: 16 amino acids. V was clipped by 0 bases and J by 1 base, with 12 bases between them. The germline V gene has CDR1 SGHDN and CDR2 FVKESK. This CDR3 reads CASSQDMGQTNTEAFF. As DNA, the CDR3 is TGTGCCAGCAGCCAAGATATGGGCCAGACGAACACTGAAGCTTTCTTT.

V gene TRBV23-1 combines with J gene TRBJ1-3; possible D gene TRBD1, 6 bases. Being an ORF, TRBV23-1 has a function that is uncertain. The CDR3 totals 14 residues. Trimming took 8 bases from V and 8 from J, leaving 19 bases between them. This CDR3 reads CASLISRGRDTIYF. CDR3 coding DNA: TGCGCCAGCCTTATCTCCAGGGGAAGGGACACCATATATTTT.

The chain employs TRBV28 and TRBJ1-3; perhaps TRBD1 as D (5 bases). The CDR3 loop spans 16 amino acids. Per germline, CDR1 MDHEN and CDR2 SYDVKM. Trimming pared 3 bases from V and 0 bases from J, leaving 12 bases between. CDR3 sequence reads: CASSLGLPGSGNTIYF. As DNA, the CDR3 is TGTGCCAGCAGTTTGGGACTGCCGGGCTCTGGAAACACCATATATTTT.

The CDR3 reads CASSAGGGTEKLFF. CDR3 coding DNA: TGTGCCAGCAGCGCCGGAGGAGGGACCGAAAAACTGTTTTTT. The rearrangement uses TRBV9 and TRBJ1-4; maybe TRBD1 (5 bases). V gave up 3 bases and J gave up 8 bases, with 14 bases separating them. The germline gives CDR1 SGDLS, CDR2 YYNGEE. CDR3 length: 14 amino acids.

The CDR3 protein is CAISSGRTAGELFF. The DNA for the CDR3 is TGTGCCATTTCTAGCGGGAGGACCGCCGGGGAGCTGTTTTTT. The rearrangement uses TRBV30 and TRBJ2-2; 11 nucleotides line up with TRBD2. CDR3 size: 14 residues. CDR1 GTSNPN and CDR2 SVGIG come from the germline V gene (reference sequence). V gave up 8 bases and J gave up 6 bases; unmatched junction bases: 8.

The chain combines TRBV28 with TRBJ2-5; D is possibly TRBD1 (6 bases). Germline V gene data show CDR1 as MDHEN and CDR2 as SYDVKM. V was cut by 3 bases and J by 1 base, with 6 bases left in between. The CDR3 has 13 amino acids. Here the CDR3 DNA reads TGTGCCAGCAGTTTGGACAGCCAAGAGACCCAGTACTTC. Its protein product is CASSLDSQETQYF.

The chain joins TRBV28 to TRBJ2-5; tentatively, D is TRBD1 (5 bases). V was cut by 8 bases and J by 3 bases, with 13 bases left in between. The CDR3 runs to 13 residues. Germline lookup yields CDR1 MDHEN and CDR2 SYDVKM. CDR3 loop: CASGAALKETQYF. The DNA for the CDR3 is TGTGCCAGCGGGGCAGCACTTAAAGAGACCCAGTACTTC.